The 17 T cell receptor beta chains listed next were all sequenced from one sample in a study of beta chain features in type 1 diabetes. Sequenced material consisted of expressed TCRB transcripts (all of the isolated RNA was reverse transcribed). The data were produced by immunoSEQ multiplex PCR, yet TCRdb's version contains in-frame clones alone and is incomplete. The profile shows nearly 350,000 clones, less than 10% of them singletons. Sequencing was performed on central memory CD4+ T cells from blood. These TCRs come from a woman between 18 and 30 years old in good health.

This rearrangement joins TRBV27 to TRBJ2-7; tentative D call: TRBD1 (7 bases). The CDR3 loop spans 13 amino acids. V was trimmed by 6 bases and J by 4 bases, leaving 13 bases between them. CDR1 and CDR2 (germline): MNHEY, SMNVEV (reference sequence). The DNA of the CDR3 is TGTGCCAGCAGCAGGGGGGTTCTATACGAGCAGTACTTC. This sequence encodes CASSRGVLYEQYF.

V is TRBV27 and J is TRBJ2-7; no definite D call. The germline gives CDR1 MNHEY, CDR2 SMNVEV (reference sequence). The CDR3 is 14 residues long. Trimming took 2 bases from V and 5 from J, leaving 13 bases between them. The CDR3 region is CASSLGENDHEQYF. Here the CDR3 DNA reads TGTGCCAGCAGTTTAGGAGAGAATGACCACGAGCAGTACTTC.

This clone was recorded many times. The chain has TRBV11-2 and TRBJ2-5; tentatively, D is TRBD2 (6 bases). CDR1 is SGHAT and CDR2 is FQNNGV in the germline V gene. The length of the CDR3 is 16 residues. Trimming took 1 base from V and 0 from J, leaving 12 bases between them. The CDR3 DNA is TGTGCCAGCAGCTTAGTGGCAGGGAGGTACCAAGAGACCCAGTACTTC. Translated, it gives CASSLVAGRYQETQYF.

The rearrangement joins TRBV5-6 to TRBJ1-5; D is unclear. The CDR3 contains 13 residues. Germline CDR1 is SGHDT and CDR2 is YYEEEE. V lost 4 bases, J lost 3 bases, and 8 bases lay in between. The CDR3 coding sequence is TGTGCCAGCAGCCAGCAGACCAATCAGCCCCAGCATTTT. Protein sequence: CASSQQTNQPQHF.

This clone was found many times. J is TRBJ2-3 and V is TRBV15, with D hard to call. Trimming took off 1 base at V and 1 base at J, with 6 bases between the two ends. Germline V gene sequence: CDR1 LNHNV, CDR2 YYDKDF (reference sequence). There are 14 residues in the CDR3. CDR3 loop: CATSRAAGTDTQYF. As DNA, the CDR3 is TGTGCCACCAGCAGAGCGGCGGGCACAGATACGCAGTATTTT. The entire variable domain, with the rest obtained from reference TRBV15 and TRBJ2-3, is as follows: DAMVIQNPRYQVTQFGKPVTLSCSQTLNHNVMYWYQQKSSQAPKLLFHYYDKDFNNEADTPDNFQSRRPNTSFCFLDIRSPGLGDTAMYLCATSRAAGTDTQYFGPGTRLTVL.

This chain links TRBV6-5 with TRBJ1-6; a possible D gene is TRBD1 (5 bases). Germline V lookup: CDR1 MNHEY, CDR2 SVGAGI. The V gene lost 2 bases and the J gene lost 4 bases, with 9 bases spanning the gap. CDR3 size: 15 residues. The CDR3, as DNA: TGTGCCAGCAGTTACCGGCAGGGTTATAATTCACCCCTCCACTTT. Amino acid sequence: CASSYRQGYNSPLHF.

The sample holds many counts of this clone. The J gene is TRBJ2-2, the V gene TRBV9; D uncertain. This CDR3 has 15 amino acids. The V and J ends lost 2 bases and 2 bases respectively, with 10 bases between them. CDR1 and CDR2 (germline): SGDLS, YYNGEE. The DNA for the CDR3 is TGTGCCAGCAGCGTTAACCAGCTCAACACCGGGGAGCTGTTTTTT. Its translation: CASSVNQLNTGELFF.

This clone was detected only a few times. The chain combines TRBV6-5 with TRBJ1-2; D is ambiguous. Trimming removed 6 bases from V and 8 bases from J, with 10 bases in between. This CDR3 is built from 11 residues. The V gene's germline CDR1 is MNHEY and CDR2 SVGAGI. The CDR3 region is CASREIGGYTF. CDR3 bases: TGTGCCAGCAGGGAGATCGGAGGCTACACCTTC.

The V and J genes are TRBV29-1 and TRBJ2-5, with 7 positions matching TRBD2. Per germline, CDR1 SQVTM and CDR2 ANQGSEA. The CDR3 is made up of 13 amino acids. The V segment lost 6 bases and the J segment 1 base; nucleotides outside the gene matches: 5. For the CDR3, the DNA is TGCAGCGTCAGCTCGGGGGGCCAAGAGACCCAGTACTTC. Protein product: CSVSSGGQETQYF.

The chain carries TRBV7-2 and TRBJ2-3, with D possibly TRBD2 on 5 matching bases. The V end lost 8 bases, the J end lost 3 bases, and 12 bases lay between the germline ends. This CDR3 comprises 13 residues. CDR1 and CDR2 from the germline V gene are SGHTA and FQGNSA. The CDR3 region is CASSSGWTDTQYF. CDR3 nucleotides: TGTGCCAGCTCGTCGGGGTGGACAGATACGCAGTATTTT.

This clone has just a few counts. The V and J genes are TRBV2 and TRBJ1-3; D is possibly TRBD1 (6 bases). The CDR3 is 16 amino acids. V was cut by 4 bases and J by 4 bases, with 17 bases left in between. Germline V gene data show CDR1 as SNHLY and CDR2 as FYNNEI. The CDR3 here is CASSGAGVGQGNTIYF. The CDR3 nucleotides read TGTGCCAGCAGTGGCGCAGGGGTGGGACAAGGAAACACCATATATTTT. Drawing the rest from reference TRBV2 and TRBJ1-3, the complete variable domain is EPEVTQTPSHQVTQMGQEVILRCVPISNHLYFYWYRQILGQKVEFLVSFYNNEISEKSEIFDDQFSVERPDGSNFTLKIRSTKLEDSAMYFCASSGAGVGQGNTIYFGEGSWLTVV.

The V gene is TRBV19, the J gene TRBJ2-1; 14 bases align to TRBD2. The CDR3 runs 17 residues. Germline V CDR1 and CDR2: LNHDA, SQIVND (reference sequence). The V segment lost 4 bases and the J segment 7 bases; nucleotides outside the gene matches: 9. The DNA for the CDR3 is TGTGCCAGTAGTAACCCCCGGGGGACTAGCGGGAGAAATGAGCAGTTCTTC. It codes for CASSNPRGTSGRNEQFF.

This clone was recorded a few times. The V and J genes are TRBV28 and TRBJ1-1; 10 bases fit TRBD1. The V gene end was trimmed by 4 bases and the J gene end by 3 bases; junction bases not matched to a gene: 2. The CDR3 loop spans 14 amino acids. Germline values: CDR1 MDHEN, CDR2 SYDVKM. The CDR3 spells CASSSGQGDTEAFF. The DNA for the CDR3 is TGTGCCAGCAGTTCCGGACAGGGGGACACTGAAGCTTTCTTT.

V is TRBV25-1 and J is TRBJ1-2, with 8 bases fitting TRBD1. Trimming at V came to 3 bases and at J to 8 bases, leaving 11 bases not matched to a gene. Germline CDR1 and CDR2: MGHDK and SYGVNS. The CDR3 covers 15 residues. CDR3 nucleotide sequence: TGTGCCAGCAGTGATAGACAGGGGATCGGTATCGGCTACACCTTC. Translating it yields CASSDRQGIGIGYTF.

V gene TRBV19 combines with J gene TRBJ1-1, with D uncertain. The CDR3 runs 12 residues. Germline CDR1 LNHDA, CDR2 SQIVND (reference sequence). The V end was cut by 3 bases, the J end by 5 bases, with 7 bases between. CDR3 amino acids: CASSMWMTEAFF. CDR3 sequence (DNA): TGTGCCAGTAGTATGTGGATGACTGAAGCTTTCTTT.

This chain uses TRBV28 with TRBJ2-7; no definite D call. Germline values: CDR1 MDHEN, CDR2 SYDVKM. The CDR3 covers 15 residues. V gave up 4 bases and J gave up 6 bases, with 19 bases separating them. As DNA, the CDR3 is TGTGCCAGCAGTTACCCTACGCTAAGAATAGCCGAGCAGTACTTC. As protein: CASSYPTLRIAEQYF.

This clone was seen ten or more times. The chain employs TRBV7-2 and TRBJ2-5, with TRBD2 matching over 7 bases. CDR1 is SGHTA and CDR2 is FQGNSA in the germline V gene. The ends lost 7 bases at V and 1 base at J; junction bases unmatched: 15. The CDR3 covers 17 residues. The CDR3 spells CASTQGASGGFQETQYF. Here the CDR3 DNA reads TGTGCCAGCACCCAAGGGGCTAGCGGAGGCTTCCAAGAGACCCAGTACTTC. The full variable domain, its missing parts supplied by reference TRBV7-2 and TRBJ2-5, is GAGVSQSPSNKVTEKGKDVELRCDPISGHTALYWYRQSLGQGLEFLIYFQGNSAPDKSGLPSDRFSAERTGGSVSTLTIQRTQQEDSAVYLCASTQGASGGFQETQYFGPGTRLLVL.